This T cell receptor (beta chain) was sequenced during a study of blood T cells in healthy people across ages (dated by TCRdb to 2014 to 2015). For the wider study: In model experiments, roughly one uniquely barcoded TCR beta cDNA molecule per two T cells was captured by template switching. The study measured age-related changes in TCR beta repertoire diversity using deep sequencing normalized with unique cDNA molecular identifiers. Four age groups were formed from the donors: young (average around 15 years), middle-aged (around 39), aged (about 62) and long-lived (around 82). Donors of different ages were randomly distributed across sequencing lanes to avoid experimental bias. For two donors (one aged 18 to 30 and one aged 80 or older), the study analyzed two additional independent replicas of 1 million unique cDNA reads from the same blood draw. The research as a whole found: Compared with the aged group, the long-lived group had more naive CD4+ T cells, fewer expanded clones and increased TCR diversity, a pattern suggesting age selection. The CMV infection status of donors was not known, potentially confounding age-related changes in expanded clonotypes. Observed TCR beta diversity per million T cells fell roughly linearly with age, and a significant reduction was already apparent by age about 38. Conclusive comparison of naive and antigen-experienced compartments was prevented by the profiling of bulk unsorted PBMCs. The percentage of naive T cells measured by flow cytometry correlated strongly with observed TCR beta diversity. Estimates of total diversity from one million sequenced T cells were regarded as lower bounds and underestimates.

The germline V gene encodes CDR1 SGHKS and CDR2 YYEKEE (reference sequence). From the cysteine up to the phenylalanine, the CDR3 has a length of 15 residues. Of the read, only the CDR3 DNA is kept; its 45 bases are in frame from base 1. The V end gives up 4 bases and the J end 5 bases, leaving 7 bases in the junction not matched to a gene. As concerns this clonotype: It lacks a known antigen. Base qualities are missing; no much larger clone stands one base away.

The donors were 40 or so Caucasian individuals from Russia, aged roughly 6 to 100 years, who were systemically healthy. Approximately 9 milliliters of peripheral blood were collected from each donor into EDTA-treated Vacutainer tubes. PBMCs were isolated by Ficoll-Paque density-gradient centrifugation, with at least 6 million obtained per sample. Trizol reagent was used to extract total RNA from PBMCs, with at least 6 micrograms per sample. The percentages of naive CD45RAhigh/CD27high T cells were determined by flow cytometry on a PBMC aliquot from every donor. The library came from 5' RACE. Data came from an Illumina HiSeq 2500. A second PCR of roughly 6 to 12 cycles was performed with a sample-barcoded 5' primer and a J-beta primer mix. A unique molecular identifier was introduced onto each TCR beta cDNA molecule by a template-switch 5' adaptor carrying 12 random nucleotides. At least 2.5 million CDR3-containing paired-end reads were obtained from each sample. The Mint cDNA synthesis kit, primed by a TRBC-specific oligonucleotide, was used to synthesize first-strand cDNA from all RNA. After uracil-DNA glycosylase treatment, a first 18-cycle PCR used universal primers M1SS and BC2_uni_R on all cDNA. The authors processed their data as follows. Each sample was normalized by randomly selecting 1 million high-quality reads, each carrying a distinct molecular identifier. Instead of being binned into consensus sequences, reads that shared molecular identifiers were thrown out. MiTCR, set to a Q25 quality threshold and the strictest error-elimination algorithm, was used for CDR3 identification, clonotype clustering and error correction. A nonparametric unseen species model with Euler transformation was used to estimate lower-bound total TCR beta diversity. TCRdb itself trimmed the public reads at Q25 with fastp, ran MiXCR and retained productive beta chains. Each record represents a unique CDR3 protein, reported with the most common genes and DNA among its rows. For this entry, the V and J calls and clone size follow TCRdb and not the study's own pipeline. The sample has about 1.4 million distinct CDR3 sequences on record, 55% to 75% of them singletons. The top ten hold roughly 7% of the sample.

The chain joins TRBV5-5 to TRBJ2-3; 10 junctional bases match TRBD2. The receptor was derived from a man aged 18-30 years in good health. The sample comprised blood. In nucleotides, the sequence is TGTGCCAGCAGCAACCAAGCGGGAGGGGTAGATACGCAGTATTTT. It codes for CASSNQAGGVDTQYF. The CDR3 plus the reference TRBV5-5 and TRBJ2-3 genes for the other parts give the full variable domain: DAGVTQSPTHLIKTRGQQVTLRCSPISGHKSVSWYQQVLGQGPQFIFQYYEKEERGRGNFPDRFSARQFPNYSSELNVNALLLGDSALYLCASSNQAGGVDTQYFGPGTRLTVL.